The 9 T cell receptor beta chains reported below all come from one sample, sequenced in a study of blood T cell repertoires in COVID-19. Sequencing used immunoSEQ multiplex PCR; TCRdb keeps in-frame clones, though not all of them. Of more than 200,000 clones detected, 65% to 90% appear once; the ten largest clones hold just under 2%. Sequencing used peripheral blood. The receptors here all came from a man aged 30 to 45 with active or convalescent COVID-19.

This CDR3 is CASGSGQGAGNTIYF. CDR3 DNA: TGTGCCAGCGGCTCGGGACAGGGAGCCGGAAACACCATATATTTT. V gene TRBV19 combines with J gene TRBJ1-3; 9 nucleotides agree with TRBD1. J lost 4 bases, V lost 9 bases, and 10 bases had no gene match. CDR3 length equals 15 residues. From germline, CDR1 is LNHDA and CDR2 SQIVND (reference sequence).

The rearrangement links TRBV5-4 to TRBJ2-2, with TRBD2 matching 9 bases. Germline CDR1 and CDR2: SGHNT and YYREEE (reference sequence). V shed 4 bases and J 6 bases; nucleotides not matched to a gene: 10. The CDR3 consists of 16 residues. The chain's CDR3 is CASSLASGALAGELFF. Here the CDR3 DNA reads TGTGCCAGCAGCCTAGCTAGCGGGGCCTTGGCCGGGGAGCTGTTTTTT.

The V and J genes are TRBV25-1 and TRBJ1-3; D is perhaps TRBD1 (6 bases). The CDR3 runs 16 residues. CDR1 MGHDK and CDR2 SYGVNS come from the germline V gene. V was pared by 6 bases and J by 0 bases, with 15 bases between. CDR3 in DNA: TGTGCCAGCAGACCGGATGTGGGGGCCTCTGGAAACACCATATATTTT. Encoded protein: CASRPDVGASGNTIYF.

The chain uses TRBV2 and TRBJ2-5; tentative D call: TRBD2 (6 bases). CDR1 and CDR2 from the germline V gene are SNHLY and FYNNEI. The CDR3 is made up of 11 amino acids. V was trimmed by 7 bases and J by 4 bases, leaving 7 bases between them. The CDR3 protein is CASNGGETQYF. The CDR3 DNA follows: TGTGCCAGCAACGGGGGAGAGACCCAGTACTTC. Using reference TRBV2 and TRBJ2-5 for the parts outside the CDR3, the full variable domain is EPEVTQTPSHQVTQMGQEVILRCVPISNHLYFYWYRQILGQKVEFLVSFYNNEISEKSEIFDDQFSVERPDGSNFTLKIRSTKLEDSAMYFCASNGGETQYFGPGTRLLVL.

The genes are TRBV7-2 and TRBJ1-2; 7 nucleotides match TRBD1. The CDR3 spans 16 residues. CDR1 is SGHTA and CDR2 is FQGNSA in the germline V gene. The ends lost 5 bases at V and 0 bases at J; junction bases unmatched: 9. This CDR3 reads CASSVNGGTANYGYTF. The DNA of the CDR3 is TGTGCCAGCAGCGTAAATGGCGGGACAGCTAACTATGGCTACACCTTC.

A remark on this clone: Different DNA sequences within this sample yield the same CDR3. V and J are TRBV2 and TRBJ2-3, with 13 nucleotides matching TRBD2. After removal of 7 bases from V and 0 bases from J, the junction contained 4 bases not matched to a gene. CDR1 SNHLY and CDR2 FYNNEI come from the germline V gene. CDR3 length: 16 residues. The CDR3 here is CASTRLAGGSTDTQYF. The CDR3 bases are TGTGCCAGCACCCGACTAGCGGGGGGCAGCACAGATACGCAGTATTTT. Full variable domain (outside the CDR3, taken from reference TRBV2 and TRBJ2-3): EPEVTQTPSHQVTQMGQEVILRCVPISNHLYFYWYRQILGQKVEFLVSFYNNEISEKSEIFDDQFSVERPDGSNFTLKIRSTKLEDSAMYFCASTRLAGGSTDTQYFGPGTRLTVL.

The V and J genes are TRBV5-8 and TRBJ2-5; D is possibly TRBD2 (6 bases). The CDR3 contains 15 residues. The ends were cut back, 4 bases at V and 2 bases at J, with 15 bases in the middle. CDR1 is SGHTS and CDR2 is YDEGEE in the germline V gene. CDR3 coding DNA: TGTGCCAGCAGCGCCGGGGGACTTATTCAAGAGACCCAGTACTTC. Translated, it gives CASSAGGLIQETQYF.

This chain joins TRBV7-2 and TRBJ2-7; TRBD2 matches 8 bases. The CDR3 extends over 15 amino acids. V shed 5 bases, J shed 3 bases, and the junction held 9 bases outside the gene matches. Germline lookup yields CDR1 SGHTA and CDR2 FQGNSA. The CDR3 sequence is CASSTRGGNNYEQYF. The DNA of the CDR3 is TGTGCCAGCAGCACCCGGGGGGGAAACAACTACGAGCAGTACTTC. The variable domain in full, completed from reference TRBV7-2 and TRBJ2-7, reads GAGVSQSPSNKVTEKGKDVELRCDPISGHTALYWYRQSLGQGLEFLIYFQGNSAPDKSGLPSDRFSAERTGGSVSTLTIQRTQQEDSAVYLCASSTRGGNNYEQYFGPGTRLTVT.

The V gene is TRBV11-2, the J gene TRBJ1-2; tentatively, D is TRBD1 (6 bases). The CDR3 contains 14 residues. V dropped 4 bases and J dropped 4 bases, with 13 bases sitting between them. Germline CDR1 is SGHAT and CDR2 is FQNNGV. The CDR3 region is CASSSTEGGYGYTF. The CDR3 DNA sequence: TGTGCCAGCAGCTCGACAGAAGGGGGCTATGGCTACACCTTC.